The 22 T cell receptor beta chains reported below all come from one sample, sequenced in a study of control samples from healthy donors and cancer patients (dated by TCRdb to 2019 to 2021). Receptors were amplified or captured by the immunoSEQ multiplex PCR assay. What TCRdb holds here is the immuneACCESS table cut down to in-frame rearrangements. Part of the clones is not present; checked against another copy, under half of the missing clones reflect an unresolved V gene, and the others are unexplained. The sample table records approximately 120,000 clones; approximately 90% of these occur just once. The ten top clones hold roughly a sixth of the sample. Material: blood. These receptors originate from a woman aged 50 to 60 in good health.

The chain recombines TRBV6-1 with TRBJ1-1, with D perhaps TRBD1 (5 bases). Between the trimmed V and J ends, which lost 3 bases and 11 bases, there was a span of 16 bases. In germline, CDR1 is MNHNS, CDR2 SASEGT. The length of the CDR3 is 13 residues. The CDR3 DNA is TGTGCCAGCAGTGAGAGGTTCAACAGGTATGCTTTCTTT. It translates to CASSERFNRYAFF.

J is TRBJ2-7 and V is TRBV10-2, with TRBD2 identical over 7 bases. In germline, CDR1 is WSHSY, CDR2 SAAADI. V gave up 6 bases and J gave up 6 bases; unmatched junction bases: 8. This CDR3 spans 13 amino acids. CDR3 nucleotides: TGCGCCAGCAGCCGCGGGGGATCTAGCGAGCAGTACTTC. It is translated as CASSRGGSSEQYF.

The V and J genes are TRBV27 and TRBJ1-2; a possible D gene is TRBD1 (5 bases). Germline values: CDR1 MNHEY, CDR2 SMNVEV (reference sequence). This CDR3 is built from 13 residues. V was trimmed by 7 bases and J by 4 bases, leaving 13 bases between them. The CDR3 bases are TGTGCCAGCAAACCGACAGCCACCTATGGCTACACCTTC. Translating gives CASKPTATYGYTF.

The chain uses TRBV6-5 and TRBJ2-3; D is possibly TRBD2 (6 bases). V dropped 2 bases and J dropped 4 bases, with 16 bases sitting between them. This CDR3 region has 16 residues. The V gene's germline CDR1 is MNHEY and CDR2 SVGAGI. The CDR3, as DNA: TGTGCCAGCAGTTACGAGAAGGGCGGGACTTCAGATACGCAGTATTTT. Translated, it gives CASSYEKGGTSDTQYF.

The J gene is TRBJ2-3, the V gene TRBV7-2; 7 bases align to TRBD1. The CDR3 sequence is 15 residues long. With V trimmed by 5 bases and J by 0 bases, 5 bases remained unmatched. Germline V gene sequence: CDR1 SGHTA, CDR2 FQGNSA. CDR3 DNA: TGTGCCAGCAGCGTAGGGGACAGTAGCACAGATACGCAGTATTTT. Translated: CASSVGDSSTDTQYF.

This chain connects TRBV3-1 (or the pseudogene TRBV3-2) to TRBJ1-4; possibly TRBD1 for D (5 bases). The CDR3 is made up of 13 amino acids. Germline CDR1 LGHDT, CDR2 YNNKEL (reference sequence). The germline V and J ends were trimmed by 2 bases and 11 bases, with 12 bases remaining between them. CDR3 DNA sequence: TGTGCCAGCAGCCAAAACGAGGGACTGAAACTGTTTTTT. This gives the protein CASSQNEGLKLFF.

V is TRBV10-3 and J is TRBJ2-3, with D perhaps assigned TRBD1 or TRBD2 (5 bases each). This CDR3 is built from 12 residues. The germline CDR1 and CDR2 sequences are ENHRY and SYGVKD. V lost 8 bases and J 6 bases, leaving 12 bases between the germline ends. The CDR3 here is CAISRGGDTQYF. The CDR3 bases are TGTGCCATCTCGAGGGGCGGTGATACGCAGTATTTT.

The rearrangement joins TRBV7-3 to TRBJ2-7; D is perhaps TRBD2 (6 bases). Per the germline V gene, CDR1 is SGHTA and CDR2 is FQGTGA. V lost 4 bases, J lost 3 bases, and 10 bases lay in between. This CDR3 has 13 residues. The CDR3 DNA is TGTGCCAGCAGCTCCGGGACTGGCTACGAGCAGTACTTC. It is translated as CASSSGTGYEQYF. The whole variable domain, remainder taken from reference TRBV7-3 and TRBJ2-7, is GAGVSQTPSNKVTEKGKYVELRCDPISGHTALYWYRQSLGQGPEFLIYFQGTGAADDSGLPNDRFFAVRPEGSVSTLKIQRTERGDSAVYLCASSSGTGYEQYFGPGTRLTVT.

The V gene is TRBV5-1, the J gene TRBJ2-3, with 10 bases lining up with TRBD1. With V trimmed by 3 bases and J by 3 bases, 10 bases remained unmatched. The CDR3 loop spans 17 amino acids. CDR1 is SGHRS and CDR2 is YFSETQ in the germline V gene. This chain's CDR3 is CASSSAGQGKATDTQYF. The CDR3 bases are TGCGCCAGCAGCTCCGCGGGACAGGGGAAGGCGACAGATACGCAGTATTTT.

The chain employs TRBV9 and TRBJ1-1, with D uncertain. Germline CDR1 SGDLS, CDR2 YYNGEE. This CDR3 has 13 amino acids. The V end lost 0 bases, the J end lost 1 base, and 4 bases lay between the germline ends. Written as DNA, the CDR3 is TGTGCCAGCAGCGTAGTAGCGAACACTGAAGCTTTCTTT. Protein: CASSVVANTEAFF.

V is TRBV5-1 and J is TRBJ2-1; 8 bases match TRBD2. Germline V gene data show CDR1 as SGHRS and CDR2 as YFSETQ. Germline trimming cut 4 bases from V and 2 bases from J; bases unmatched to any gene: 5. There are 15 residues in the CDR3. The CDR3 loop is CASSLRLATYNEQFF. As DNA, the CDR3 is TGCGCCAGCAGCCTTCGACTAGCGACCTACAATGAGCAGTTCTTC.

The chain couples TRBV11-2 to TRBJ2-1; perhaps TRBD1 as D (5 bases). The CDR3 extends over 16 amino acids. V lost 0 bases and J lost 0, with 9 bases in between. CDR1 SGHAT and CDR2 FQNNGV come from the germline V gene. In DNA, the CDR3 is TGTGCCAGCAGCTTAGAGGGGCCGTACTCCTACAATGAGCAGTTCTTC. Translating it yields CASSLEGPYSYNEQFF.

The chain recombines TRBV18 with TRBJ2-5; the D gene is possibly TRBD2 (5 bases). The CDR3 consists of 14 residues. The germline V and J ends were trimmed by 2 bases and 5 bases, with 12 bases remaining between them. Germline lookup yields CDR1 KGHSH and CDR2 LQKENI. The CDR3 reads CASSPASGGETQYF. CDR3 nucleotide sequence: TGTGCCAGCTCACCAGCGAGCGGCGGGGAGACCCAGTACTTC.

This clone was found once. The V and J genes are TRBV7-2 and TRBJ2-3; D ambiguous. Germline V gene lookup returns CDR1 SGHTA and CDR2 FQGNSA. The ends were cut back, 5 bases at V and 15 bases at J, with 24 bases in the middle. The CDR3 has 14 residues. In DNA form, the CDR3 reads TGTGCCAGCAGCCCGAGAGGACCATTGGCTCTGGGATATTTT. It translates to CASSPRGPLALGYF.

The chain has TRBV7-6 and TRBJ1-5, with 7 bases matching TRBD1. J lost 3 bases, V lost 0 bases, and 5 bases had no gene match. This CDR3 comprises 16 residues. The germline CDR1 and CDR2 sequences are SGHVS and FNYEAQ. The CDR3 nucleotides read TGTGCCAGCAGCTTAGCTCCGGACAGGTCCAATCAGCCCCAGCATTTT. Protein product: CASSLAPDRSNQPQHF. Drawing the rest from reference TRBV7-6 and TRBJ1-5, the complete variable domain is GAGVSQSPRYKVTKRGQDVALRCDPISGHVSLYWYRQALGQGPEFLTYFNYEAQQDKSGLPNDRFSAERPEGSISTLTIQRTEQRDSAMYRCASSLAPDRSNQPQHFGDGTRLSIL.

This chain uses TRBV18 with TRBJ1-4; D unresolved. The germline CDR1 and CDR2 sequences are KGHSH and LQKENI. Trimming pared 2 bases from V and 5 bases from J, leaving 12 bases between. The CDR3 consists of 15 residues. The CDR3 nucleotides read TGTGCCAGCTCACCAGGGAATGGAGAAAATGAAAAACTGTTTTTT. Its translation: CASSPGNGENEKLFF.

CDR3 in amino acids: CAKGAGANVLTF. As DNA, the CDR3 is TGTGCCAAGGGGGCTGGGGCCAACGTCCTGACTTTC. The V and J genes are TRBV2 and TRBJ2-6; D may be TRBD1 (6 bases). This CDR3 comprises 12 residues. Germline V lookup: CDR1 SNHLY, CDR2 FYNNEI. The V gene lost 10 bases and the J gene lost 2 bases, with 6 bases spanning the gap.

V usage is TRBV7-3 and J usage is TRBJ2-3; D possibly corresponds to TRBD2 (6 bases). Germline CDR1 is SGHTA and CDR2 is FQGTGA. The CDR3 is 16 residues long. The V and J ends lost 8 bases and 6 bases respectively, with 24 bases between them. The CDR3 DNA reads TGTGCCAGCTGCCCCATGGCGGCTAGCGCTGGGGATACGCAGTATTTT. Protein: CASCPMAASAGDTQYF.

The chain links TRBV20-1 to TRBJ1-2; D is unresolved. Looked up from germline, CDR1 is DFQATT and CDR2 is SNEGSKA (reference sequence). V gave up 3 bases and J gave up 5 bases, with 10 bases separating them. CDR3 length: 12 amino acids. Here the CDR3 reads CSASQQGYGYTF. CDR3 DNA sequence: TGCAGTGCTAGTCAACAAGGGTATGGCTACACCTTC.

This clone was observed a single time. The chain couples TRBV5-1 to TRBJ2-1, with 9 bases aligning to TRBD2. J gave up 8 bases and V 4 bases, and 13 bases lay outside the gene matches. Germline CDR1 is SGHRS and CDR2 is YFSETQ. The CDR3 runs to 16 residues. The CDR3, as DNA: TGCGCCAGCAGCCCAAGCCCCCGCGGGGGGGTGTATGAGCAGTTCTTC. Amino acid sequence: CASSPSPRGGVYEQFF.

Here the CDR3 DNA reads TGTGCCAGCAGCCCCATAGGCGGAGCTTCGAACACCGGGGAGCTGTTTTTT. Translation gives CASSPIGGASNTGELFF. The rearrangement joins TRBV7-6 to TRBJ2-2; D gene unclear. Looked up from germline, CDR1 is SGHVS and CDR2 is FNYEAQ. Trimming shortened V by 5 bases and J by 0 bases, and 16 bases separated the two germline ends. The CDR3 runs to 17 residues.

This chain uses TRBV27 with TRBJ2-1, with 9 bases that match TRBD1. Trimming took 4 bases from V and 9 from J; bases not matched to a gene: 4. The CDR3 is 13 amino acids. CDR1 is MNHEY, CDR2 SMNVEV, per germline (reference sequence). As DNA, the CDR3 is TGTGCCAGCAGTTGGATGGACAGGGGTGAGCAGTTCTTC. It is translated as CASSWMDRGEQFF.